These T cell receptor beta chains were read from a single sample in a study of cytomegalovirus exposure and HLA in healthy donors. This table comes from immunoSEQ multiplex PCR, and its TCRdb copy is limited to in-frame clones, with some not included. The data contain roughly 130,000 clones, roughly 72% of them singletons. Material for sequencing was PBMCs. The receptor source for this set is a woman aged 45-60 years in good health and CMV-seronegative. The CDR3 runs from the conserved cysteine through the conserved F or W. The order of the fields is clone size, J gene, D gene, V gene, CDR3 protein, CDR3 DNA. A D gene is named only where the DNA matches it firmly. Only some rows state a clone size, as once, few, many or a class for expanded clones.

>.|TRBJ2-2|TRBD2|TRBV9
CASSARTSHTGELFF
TGTGCCAGCAGCGCTAGGACTAGCCACACCGGGGAGCTGTTTTTT
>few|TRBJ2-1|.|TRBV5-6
CASSKADQDHNEQFF
TGTGCCAGCAGCAAAGCGGATCAAGACCACAATGAGCAGTTCTTC
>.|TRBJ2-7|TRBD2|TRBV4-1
CASSSYKREGKYF
TGCGCCAGCAGCTCCTATAAGCGGGAGGGAAAGTACTTC
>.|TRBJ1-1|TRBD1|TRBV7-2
CASRRRDRSEAFF
TGTGCCAGCCGAAGGAGGGACAGGTCTGAAGCTTTCTTT
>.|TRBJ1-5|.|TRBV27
CASSLTSVSGDQPQHF
TGTGCCAGCAGTTTAACGTCGGTGTCAGGGGATCAGCCCCAGCATTTT
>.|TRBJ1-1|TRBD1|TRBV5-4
CASSRDRPGDTEAFF
TGTGCCAGCAGTCGGGACAGGCCGGGGGACACTGAAGCTTTCTTT
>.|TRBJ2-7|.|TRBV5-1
CASSTQGGAAIYEQYF
TGCGCCAGCAGCACCCAAGGGGGGGCGGCCATCTACGAGCAGTACTTC
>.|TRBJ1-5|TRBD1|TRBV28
CASSPDREDRQPQHF
TGTGCCAGCAGTCCCGACAGGGAAGATAGGCAGCCCCAGCATTTT
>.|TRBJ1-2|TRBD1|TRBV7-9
CASRSGTGGISIF
TGTGCCAGCAGATCCGGGACAGGGGGCATATCCATCTTC
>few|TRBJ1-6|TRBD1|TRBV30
CAWSVDRGTLYNSPLHF
TGTGCCTGGAGTGTCGACAGGGGAACCCTCTATAATTCACCCCTCCACTTT
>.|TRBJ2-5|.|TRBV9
CASSGTGQGWQETQYF
TGTGCCAGCAGCGGCACGGGACAAGGATGGCAAGAGACCCAGTACTTC
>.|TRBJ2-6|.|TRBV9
CASSAGGDSGANVLTF
TGTGCCAGCAGCGCCGGAGGGGATTCTGGGGCCAACGTCCTGACTTTC
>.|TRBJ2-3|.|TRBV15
CATSRYSSGDTDTQYF
TGTGCCACCAGCCGTTACTCCAGCGGCGACACAGATACGCAGTATTTT
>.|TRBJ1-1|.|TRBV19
CASNYRVSDTEAFF
TGTGCCAGTAATTACAGGGTATCGGACACTGAAGCTTTCTTT
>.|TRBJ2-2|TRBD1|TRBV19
CASSKDRGHTGELFF
TGTGCCAGTAGCAAGGACAGGGGACACACCGGGGAGCTGTTTTTT
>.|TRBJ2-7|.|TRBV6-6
CASAPGAYEQYF
TGTGCCAGCGCCCCGGGGGCCTACGAGCAGTACTTC
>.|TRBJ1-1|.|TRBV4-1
CASSQEEGRDEAFF
TGCGCCAGCAGCCAAGAGGAGGGGAGGGATGAAGCTTTCTTT
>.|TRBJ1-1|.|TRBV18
CASSPRTPEAFF
TGTGCCAGCTCACCCAGGACACCTGAAGCTTTCTTT
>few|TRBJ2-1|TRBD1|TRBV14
CASSPLGQGRNNEQFF
TGTGCCAGCAGCCCTCTAGGACAGGGACGGAACAATGAGCAGTTCTTC
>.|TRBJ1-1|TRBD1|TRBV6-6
CASSRTGPTEAFF
TGTGCCAGCAGTCGGACAGGGCCCACTGAAGCTTTCTTT